A selection of T cell receptor beta chains follows, all from one sample in a study of shared clonotypes between healthy human individuals. Assay: immunoSEQ multiplex PCR; the TCRdb copy retains only in-frame clones and omits some. The sample consists of millions of clones, roughly 95% of them appearing once. What was sequenced was naive CD4+ T cells sorted from blood. Every receptor here comes from a man younger than 35 in good health. The CDR3 runs from the conserved cysteine through the conserved F or W. The D gene is left open where the match is weak. Some rows mark clone size as missing; the rest say once, few, many or name a class of expanded clone.

V gene: TRBV4-2
clone size: .
J gene: TRBJ1-3
D gene: .
CDR3 DNA: TGTGCCAGCAGCCAAGAATTCGTGGACGCTGGAAACACCATATATTTT
CDR3 protein: CASSQEFVDAGNTIYF

V gene: TRBV7-2
clone size: .
J gene: TRBJ2-3
D gene: TRBD2
CDR3 DNA: TGTGCCAGCAGCTTCAGCGGGAGAGGAGGAGATACGCAGTATTTT
CDR3 protein: CASSFSGRGGDTQYF

V gene: TRBV6-5
clone size: .
J gene: TRBJ2-6
D gene: .
CDR3 DNA: TGTGCCAGCAGTTCCCTCAGGGGTACTGGGGCCAACGTCCTGACTTTC
CDR3 protein: CASSSLRGTGANVLTF

V gene: TRBV7-2
clone size: .
J gene: TRBJ2-7
D gene: TRBD2
CDR3 DNA: TGTGCCAGCAGCCCGATAGCGGGAGTGTCCTACGAGCAGTACTTC
CDR3 protein: CASSPIAGVSYEQYF

V gene: TRBV5-1
clone size: .
J gene: TRBJ2-3
D gene: .
CDR3 DNA: TGCGCCAGCAGCTTTTGGGCCTCGGGGTTCTCGGCGTTCACAGATACGCAGTATTTT
CDR3 protein: CASSFWASGFSAFTDTQYF

V gene: TRBV5-6
clone size: once
J gene: TRBJ1-2
D gene: TRBD1
CDR3 DNA: TGTGCCAGCAGCCTCGACAGGGGCCACTTAGGAGGCTATGGCTACACCTTC
CDR3 protein: CASSLDRGHLGGYGYTF

V gene: TRBV2
clone size: once
J gene: TRBJ1-1
D gene: TRBD1
CDR3 DNA: TGTGCCAGCCGGAAGGGACAGGGGGCGCAAACTGAAGCTTTCTTT
CDR3 protein: CASRKGQGAQTEAFF

V gene: TRBV6-5
clone size: .
J gene: TRBJ1-3
D gene: .
CDR3 DNA: TGTGCCAGCAGTCGCGCAGGGACTGGAAACACCATATATTTT
CDR3 protein: CASSRAGTGNTIYF

V gene: TRBV7-2
clone size: .
J gene: TRBJ2-7
D gene: TRBD1
CDR3 DNA: TGTGCCAGCAGCTTAATCACAGGGGCGAACTACGAGCAGTACTTC
CDR3 protein: CASSLITGANYEQYF

V gene: TRBV7-2
clone size: .
J gene: TRBJ2-5
D gene: .
CDR3 DNA: TGTGCCAGCAGCTTTTGGGGGGCAGAGACCCAGTACTTC
CDR3 protein: CASSFWGAETQYF

V gene: TRBV6-5
clone size: .
J gene: TRBJ1-2
D gene: .
CDR3 DNA: TGTGCCAGCAGTTACTCTGGTACAGCTAACTATGGCTACACCTTC
CDR3 protein: CASSYSGTANYGYTF

V gene: TRBV6-1
clone size: .
J gene: TRBJ1-1
D gene: .
CDR3 DNA: TGTGCCAGCACCAGACACCTGGGGTACACTGAAGCTTTCTTT
CDR3 protein: CASTRHLGYTEAFF

V gene: TRBV30
clone size: once
J gene: TRBJ2-7
D gene: .
CDR3 DNA: TGTGCCTGGAGTTCCGGGACACCATCCTACGAGCAGTACTTC
CDR3 protein: CAWSSGTPSYEQYF

V gene: TRBV5-6
clone size: .
J gene: TRBJ1-1
D gene: .
CDR3 DNA: TGTGCCAGCAGCTTGGATTTTCGGGGAACTGAAGCTTTCTTT
CDR3 protein: CASSLDFRGTEAFF

V gene: TRBV6-1
clone size: .
J gene: TRBJ1-5
D gene: TRBD1
CDR3 DNA: TGTGCCAGCACCGGGACAGTTAATAGCAATCAGCCCCAGCATTTT
CDR3 protein: CASTGTVNSNQPQHF

V gene: TRBV28
clone size: once
J gene: TRBJ1-4
D gene: .
CDR3 DNA: TGTGCCAGCAGTCCAGGAACAGTGAGCAATGAAAAACTGTTTTTT
CDR3 protein: CASSPGTVSNEKLFF

V gene: TRBV5-4
clone size: few
J gene: TRBJ2-1
D gene: .
CDR3 DNA: TGTGCCAGCAGCTCCTACAATGAGCAGTTCTTC
CDR3 protein: CASSSYNEQFF

V gene: TRBV9
clone size: once
J gene: TRBJ1-4
D gene: .
CDR3 DNA: TGTGCCAGCAGCGAGGCCTCAACTAATGAAAAACTGTTTTTT
CDR3 protein: CASSEASTNEKLFF

V gene: TRBV5-1
clone size: .
J gene: TRBJ2-7
D gene: .
CDR3 DNA: TGCGCCAGCAGCTTGGGACAGGAACTCTACGAGCAGTACTTC
CDR3 protein: CASSLGQELYEQYF

V gene: TRBV28
clone size: .
J gene: TRBJ1-1
D gene: .
CDR3 DNA: TGTGCCAGCAGTTTCAACATCTTGGCGAACACTGAAGCTTTCTTT
CDR3 protein: CASSFNILANTEAFF

V gene: TRBV19
clone size: few
J gene: TRBJ1-5
D gene: TRBD1
CDR3 DNA: TGTGCCAGTAGTCCGGGGGACAGTTGGTATAGCAATCAGCCCCAGCATTTT
CDR3 protein: CASSPGDSWYSNQPQHF

V gene: TRBV6-1
clone size: .
J gene: TRBJ2-7
D gene: TRBD1
CDR3 DNA: TGTGCCAGCAGTGAACCCGGACAGGTCTACGAGCAGTACTTC
CDR3 protein: CASSEPGQVYEQYF

V gene: TRBV5-1
clone size: .
J gene: TRBJ2-7
D gene: TRBD1
CDR3 DNA: TGCGCCAGCAGCAGACTATCGGGACAGGGCTACGAGCAGTACTTC
CDR3 protein: CASSRLSGQGYEQYF

V gene: TRBV5-4
clone size: .
J gene: TRBJ2-5
D gene: .
CDR3 DNA: TGTGCCAGCAGCTTGCCGGGGGCGCGGGAGACCCAGTACTTC
CDR3 protein: CASSLPGARETQYF

V gene: TRBV18
clone size: .
J gene: TRBJ2-5
D gene: .
CDR3 DNA: TGTGCCAGCTCACCACCGGAGCGAGAGACCCAGTACTTC
CDR3 protein: CASSPPERETQYF

V gene: TRBV4-1
clone size: .
J gene: TRBJ1-1
D gene: .
CDR3 DNA: TGCGCCAGCAGCCAAGCATGGCAGCTCTTGAACACTGAAGCTTTCTTT
CDR3 protein: CASSQAWQLLNTEAFF

V gene: TRBV5-4
clone size: once
J gene: TRBJ2-3
D gene: TRBD2
CDR3 DNA: TGTGCCAGCAGCCGGACTAGCGGGAGCACAGATACGCAGTATTTT
CDR3 protein: CASSRTSGSTDTQYF

V gene: TRBV29-1
clone size: .
J gene: TRBJ2-4
D gene: .
CDR3 DNA: TGCTCTGGGGCGGACCTAGCCAAAAACATTCAGTACTTC
CDR3 protein: CSGADLAKNIQYF

V gene: TRBV7-9
clone size: .
J gene: TRBJ2-7
D gene: TRBD2
CDR3 DNA: TGTGCCAGCAGCCTTAACGCTCTAGCGGGGGGTTACGAGCAGTACTTC
CDR3 protein: CASSLNALAGGYEQYF

V gene: TRBV2
clone size: .
J gene: TRBJ1-6
D gene: .
CDR3 DNA: TGTGCCAGCAAGCTCCGGGGGAATTCACCCCTCCACTTT
CDR3 protein: CASKLRGNSPLHF

V gene: TRBV7-2
clone size: .
J gene: TRBJ2-3
D gene: .
CDR3 DNA: TGTGCCAGCAGCCTCCGCCTGACAGCAGATACGCAGTATTTT
CDR3 protein: CASSLRLTADTQYF

V gene: TRBV2
clone size: .
J gene: TRBJ2-7
D gene: .
CDR3 DNA: TGTGCCAGCACCAAGGGTGGGTCCGAGCAGTACTTC
CDR3 protein: CASTKGGSEQYF

V gene: TRBV18
clone size: .
J gene: TRBJ2-7
D gene: TRBD1
CDR3 DNA: TGTGCCAGCTCACCCACTCGTTCGGGACAGGGGAACCACGAGCAGTACTTC
CDR3 protein: CASSPTRSGQGNHEQYF

V gene: TRBV7-2
clone size: .
J gene: TRBJ2-7
D gene: .
CDR3 DNA: TGTGCCAGCAGCTTAGGTAGGAACGAGCAGTACTTC
CDR3 protein: CASSLGRNEQYF

V gene: TRBV2
clone size: .
J gene: TRBJ1-1
D gene: TRBD1
CDR3 DNA: TGTGCCAGCAGCTCCGGAGGGACAGTGACCTCTGAAGCTTTCTTT
CDR3 protein: CASSSGGTVTSEAFF

V gene: TRBV5-1
clone size: .
J gene: TRBJ2-5
D gene: .
CDR3 DNA: TGCGCCAGCAGCGCGGGAAATTACCAAGAGACCCAGCACTTC
CDR3 protein: CASSAGNYQETQHF

V gene: TRBV6-1
clone size: .
J gene: TRBJ1-2
D gene: .
CDR3 DNA: TGTGCCAGCAGTGACAGAAGGCCTAACTATGGCTACACCTTC
CDR3 protein: CASSDRRPNYGYTF

V gene: TRBV9
clone size: .
J gene: TRBJ1-5
D gene: .
CDR3 DNA: TGTGCCAGCAGCGCGGACGAACGGAATCAGCCCCAGCATTTT
CDR3 protein: CASSADERNQPQHF

V gene: TRBV7-9
clone size: .
J gene: TRBJ2-7
D gene: TRBD1
CDR3 DNA: TGTGCCAGCAGCTTACAAAAATCCCGGGACAGGGGCCCCTACGAGCAGTACTTC
CDR3 protein: CASSLQKSRDRGPYEQYF

V gene: TRBV4-1
clone size: .
J gene: TRBJ2-7
D gene: .
CDR3 DNA: TGCGCCAGCAGCCCCCGGGTACCCTACGAGCAGTACTTC
CDR3 protein: CASSPRVPYEQYF

V gene: TRBV10-2
clone size: .
J gene: TRBJ2-5
D gene: .
CDR3 DNA: TGCGCCAGCAGTGTTAAAGAGACCCAGTACTTC
CDR3 protein: CASSVKETQYF

V gene: TRBV11-2
clone size: .
J gene: TRBJ1-6
D gene: .
CDR3 DNA: TGTGCCAGCAGCTTAAGATCGGCATGGGGTTTGGGGAATTCACCCCTCCACTTT
CDR3 protein: CASSLRSAWGLGNSPLHF

V gene: TRBV4-1
clone size: .
J gene: TRBJ2-1
D gene: TRBD2
CDR3 DNA: TGCGCCAGCAGCCCCATAAGCGGGAGAGCCTACAATGAGCAGTTCTTC
CDR3 protein: CASSPISGRAYNEQFF

V gene: TRBV2
clone size: .
J gene: TRBJ2-7
D gene: TRBD1
CDR3 DNA: TGTGCCAGCAGAGGACAGGGCTACGAGCAGTACTTC
CDR3 protein: CASRGQGYEQYF

V gene: TRBV18
clone size: .
J gene: TRBJ2-3
D gene: .
CDR3 DNA: TGTGCCACCCGGGGAAGCGGCAACACAGATACGCAGTATTTT
CDR3 protein: CATRGSGNTDTQYF

V gene: TRBV30
clone size: .
J gene: TRBJ1-1
D gene: TRBD1
CDR3 DNA: TGTGCCTGGATGGACAGGGGGGGAACTGAAGCTTTCTTT
CDR3 protein: CAWMDRGGTEAFF

V gene: TRBV7-3
clone size: .
J gene: TRBJ2-2
D gene: .
CDR3 DNA: TGTGCCAGCAGCTTACGTACCGACCCTTGGGCCGGGGAGCTGTTTTTT
CDR3 protein: CASSLRTDPWAGELFF

V gene: TRBV19
clone size: .
J gene: TRBJ1-1
D gene: .
CDR3 DNA: TGTGCCAGTAGTGCCGAACTAAACACTGAAGCTTTCTTT
CDR3 protein: CASSAELNTEAFF

V gene: TRBV2
clone size: .
J gene: TRBJ1-5
D gene: .
CDR3 DNA: TGTGCCAGCAGTGAAGGCGGAAGGAGCAATCAGCCCCAGCATTTT
CDR3 protein: CASSEGGRSNQPQHF

V gene: TRBV5-1
clone size: .
J gene: TRBJ2-5
D gene: .
CDR3 DNA: TGCCCTTTGGGGGAAGAGACCCAGTACTTC
CDR3 protein: CPLGEETQYF

V gene: TRBV4-3
clone size: .
J gene: TRBJ1-2
D gene: .
CDR3 DNA: TGCGCCAGCAGTCTTCAGGGATTAGGTGGCTACACCTTC
CDR3 protein: CASSLQGLGGYTF

V gene: TRBV14
clone size: .
J gene: TRBJ2-3
D gene: .
CDR3 DNA: TGTGCCAGCAGCCCAGGGGCATATACGCAGTATTTT
CDR3 protein: CASSPGAYTQYF

V gene: TRBV27
clone size: .
J gene: TRBJ2-7
D gene: TRBD2
CDR3 DNA: TGTGCCAGCAGTTTAACTAGCGGGAGGTACGAGCAGTACTTC
CDR3 protein: CASSLTSGRYEQYF

V gene: TRBV11-2
clone size: .
J gene: TRBJ2-5
D gene: TRBD2
CDR3 DNA: TGTGCCAGCAGCTTAGACGGAGCGGGAGAAGGAGAGACCCAGTACTTC
CDR3 protein: CASSLDGAGEGETQYF

V gene: TRBV7-3
clone size: .
J gene: TRBJ2-3
D gene: .
CDR3 DNA: TGTGCCAGCAGCCAGACGGGTCCCACAGATACGCAGTATTTT
CDR3 protein: CASSQTGPTDTQYF

V gene: TRBV4-2
clone size: .
J gene: TRBJ1-1
D gene: .
CDR3 DNA: TGTGCCAGCAGCCAAGCGGTATGGGGATCCGAAGCTTTCTTT
CDR3 protein: CASSQAVWGSEAFF

V gene: TRBV29-1
clone size: .
J gene: TRBJ1-1
D gene: .
CDR3 DNA: TGCAGCGTTGAGACATCGCTGTTGGGCACTGAAGCTTTCTTT
CDR3 protein: CSVETSLLGTEAFF

V gene: TRBV18
clone size: .
J gene: TRBJ2-6
D gene: .
CDR3 DNA: TGTGCCAGCTCTGGGAGAAGCTCTGGGGCCAACGTCCTGACTTTC
CDR3 protein: CASSGRSSGANVLTF

V gene: TRBV5-4
clone size: .
J gene: TRBJ1-2
D gene: .
CDR3 DNA: TGTGCCAGCAGCTTCCCGGCCCAGGGATGGTATGGCTACACCTTC
CDR3 protein: CASSFPAQGWYGYTF

V gene: TRBV5-1
clone size: .
J gene: TRBJ2-7
D gene: TRBD1
CDR3 DNA: TGCGCCAGCAGAATACATGGACAGGGTTACGAGCAGTACTTC
CDR3 protein: CASRIHGQGYEQYF